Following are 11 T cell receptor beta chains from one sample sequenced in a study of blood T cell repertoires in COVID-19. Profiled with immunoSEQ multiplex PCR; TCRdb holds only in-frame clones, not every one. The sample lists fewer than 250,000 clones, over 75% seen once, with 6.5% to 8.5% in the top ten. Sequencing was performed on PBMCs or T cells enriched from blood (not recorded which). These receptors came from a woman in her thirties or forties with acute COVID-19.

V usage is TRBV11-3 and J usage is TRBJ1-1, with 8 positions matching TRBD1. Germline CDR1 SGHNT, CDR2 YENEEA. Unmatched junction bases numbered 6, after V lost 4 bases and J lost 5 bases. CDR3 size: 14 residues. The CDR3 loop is CASSSRGQGTEAFF. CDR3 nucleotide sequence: TGTGCCAGCAGCTCCAGGGGGCAAGGAACTGAAGCTTTCTTT.

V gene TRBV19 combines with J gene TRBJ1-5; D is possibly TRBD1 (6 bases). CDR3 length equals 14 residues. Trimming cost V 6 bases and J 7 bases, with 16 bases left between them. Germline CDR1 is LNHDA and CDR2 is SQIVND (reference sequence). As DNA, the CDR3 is TGTGCCAGTAGAAATACAGGGTTGAGCCAGCCCCAGCATTTT. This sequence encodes CASRNTGLSQPQHF.

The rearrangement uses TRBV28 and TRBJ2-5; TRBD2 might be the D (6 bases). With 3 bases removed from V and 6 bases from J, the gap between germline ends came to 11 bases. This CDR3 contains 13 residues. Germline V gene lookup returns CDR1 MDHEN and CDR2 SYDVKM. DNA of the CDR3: TGTGCCAGCAGTTTGCCCGGGAGACAGACCCAGTACTTC. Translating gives CASSLPGRQTQYF.

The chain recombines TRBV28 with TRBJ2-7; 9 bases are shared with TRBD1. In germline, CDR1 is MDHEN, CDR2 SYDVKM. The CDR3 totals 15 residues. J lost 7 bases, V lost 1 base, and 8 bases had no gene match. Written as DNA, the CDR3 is TGTGCCAGCAGTTTATCGGGACAGGGTCTGGGGGAGCAGTACTTC. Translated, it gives CASSLSGQGLGEQYF.

The CDR3 DNA follows: TGTGCCAGCAGCTTAAAAGGGGGCGCAACTTCCGGCTACACCTTC. Its protein is CASSLKGGATSGYTF. The gene calls are TRBV7-2 and TRBJ1-2, with TRBD1 matching over 7 bases. The V gene's germline CDR1 is SGHTA and CDR2 FQGNSA. V was clipped by 2 bases and J by 8 bases; unmatched bases: 11. The CDR3 is 15 amino acids.

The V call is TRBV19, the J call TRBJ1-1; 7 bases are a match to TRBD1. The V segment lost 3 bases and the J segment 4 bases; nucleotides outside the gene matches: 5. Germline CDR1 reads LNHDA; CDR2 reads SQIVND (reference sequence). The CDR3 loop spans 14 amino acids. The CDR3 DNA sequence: TGTGCCAGTAGTATGCAGGGGGTGGTCACTGAAGCTTTCTTT. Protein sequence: CASSMQGVVTEAFF.

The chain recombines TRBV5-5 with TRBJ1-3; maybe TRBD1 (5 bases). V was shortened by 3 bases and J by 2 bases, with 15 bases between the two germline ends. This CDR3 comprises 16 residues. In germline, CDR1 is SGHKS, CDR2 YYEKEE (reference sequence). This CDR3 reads CASSSLGGGAGNTIYF. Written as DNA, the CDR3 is TGTGCCAGCAGCTCCCTCGGGGGGGGTGCTGGAAACACCATATATTTT. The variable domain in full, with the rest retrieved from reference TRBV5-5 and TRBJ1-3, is DAGVTQSPTHLIKTRGQQVTLRCSPISGHKSVSWYQQVLGQGPQFIFQYYEKEERGRGNFPDRFSARQFPNYSSELNVNALLLGDSALYLCASSSLGGGAGNTIYFGEGSWLTVV.

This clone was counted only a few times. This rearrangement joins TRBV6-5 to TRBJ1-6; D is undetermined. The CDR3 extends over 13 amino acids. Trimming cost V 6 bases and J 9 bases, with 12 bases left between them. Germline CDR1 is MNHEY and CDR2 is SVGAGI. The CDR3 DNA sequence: TGTGCCAGCAGGCCCGCCGATAGTTCACCCCTCCACTTT. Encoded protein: CASRPADSSPLHF.

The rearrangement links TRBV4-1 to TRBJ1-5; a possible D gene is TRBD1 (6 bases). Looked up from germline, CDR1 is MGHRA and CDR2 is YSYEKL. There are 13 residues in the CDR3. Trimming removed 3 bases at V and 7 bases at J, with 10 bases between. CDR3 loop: CASSQVQGQPQHF. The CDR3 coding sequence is TGCGCCAGCAGCCAGGTACAGGGACAGCCCCAGCATTTT.

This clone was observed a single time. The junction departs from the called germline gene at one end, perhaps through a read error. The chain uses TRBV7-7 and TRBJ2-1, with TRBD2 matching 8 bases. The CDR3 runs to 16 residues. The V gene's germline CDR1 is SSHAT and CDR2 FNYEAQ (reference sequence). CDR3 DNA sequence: TGTGCTAGCAGCCGTGGACAGCGGGGGACCTACAATGAGCAGTTCTTC. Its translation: CASSRGQRGTYNEQFF.

Written as DNA, the CDR3 is TGTGCCAGCGGAGACAGGGGGCGACAGCCCCAGCATTTT. It yields the protein CASGDRGRQPQHF. The gene calls are TRBV27 and TRBJ1-5, with 10 bases aligning to TRBD1. Per the germline V gene, CDR1 is MNHEY and CDR2 is SMNVEV (reference sequence). The V and J ends lost 8 bases and 7 bases, in that order; junction bases with no gene match: 5. The CDR3 is 13 amino acids.